In this sample, the clone carrying this T cell receptor beta chain turned up once. What it recognizes is unknown. The data belong to a study of CD8 T cells in Susac syndrome. Broader study findings: It was acknowledged in the study that the number of individuals who were included in its TCR sequencing and HLA analysis was relatively small.

Sequencing of TCR beta covered CD8+ and CD4+ T cells obtained from blood. TEMRA cells were FACS-enriched, with CD8+ and CD4+ T cells isolated negatively. The germline V gene has CDR1 SGDLS and CDR2 YYNGEE. V lost 1 base and J lost 2, with 13 bases in between. The length of the CDR3 is 15 residues. Random hexamers were used to reverse transcribe the RNA input (about 0.5 to 1 ug). The authors amplified TCR beta CDR3 across 54 Vbeta and 13 Jbeta using immunoSEQ multiplex PCR. MiXCR was run by TCRdb on the immunoSEQ multiplex PCR reads, yielding one entry per CDR3 protein. The sample has some 150,000 distinct CDR3 sequences; 90% to 95% are singletons.

The sequence was obtained from a human donor with multiple sclerosis. The genes are TRBV9 and TRBJ2-7; D possibly corresponds to TRBD1 (6 bases). The sequencing sample was made of CD8+ T cells from PBMCs. Here the CDR3 DNA reads TGTGCCAGCAGCGTACTAGGTACAGGGACCTACGAGCAGTACTTC. It codes for CASSVLGTGTYEQYF.